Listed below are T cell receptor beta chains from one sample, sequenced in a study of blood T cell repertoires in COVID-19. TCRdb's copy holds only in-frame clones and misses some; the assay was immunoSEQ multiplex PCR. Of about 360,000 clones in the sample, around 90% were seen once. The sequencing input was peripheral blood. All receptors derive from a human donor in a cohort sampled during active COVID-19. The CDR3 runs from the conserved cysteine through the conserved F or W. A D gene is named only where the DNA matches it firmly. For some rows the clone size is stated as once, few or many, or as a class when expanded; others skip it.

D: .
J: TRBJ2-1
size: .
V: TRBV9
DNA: TGTGCCAGCAGCGTATCCAGCGGCTTGAGGAATGAGCAGTTCTTC
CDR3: CASSVSSGLRNEQFF

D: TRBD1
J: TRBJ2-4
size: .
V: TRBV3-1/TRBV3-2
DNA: TGTGCCAGCAGCCAAGTTGGGGACAGGGGGGTTCAGTACTTC
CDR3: CASSQVGDRGVQYF

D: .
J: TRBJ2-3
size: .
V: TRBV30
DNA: TGTGCCTGGAAGGCGGGGAGATCAGATACGCAGTATTTT
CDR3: CAWKAGRSDTQYF

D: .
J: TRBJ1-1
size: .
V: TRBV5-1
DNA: TGCGCCAGCAGCTTGCAGTTCAGGGAGGACACTGAAGCTTTCTTT
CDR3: CASSLQFREDTEAFF

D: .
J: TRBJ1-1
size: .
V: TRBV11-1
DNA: TGTGCCAGCAGCTTAGGGCTGAACACTGAAGCTTTCTTT
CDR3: CASSLGLNTEAFF

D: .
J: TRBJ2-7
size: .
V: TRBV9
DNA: TGTGCCAGCAGCGCCAGACGGGGAGGGGGCGAGCAGTACTTC
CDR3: CASSARRGGGEQYF

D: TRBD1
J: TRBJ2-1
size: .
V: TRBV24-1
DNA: TGTGCCACCAGTGATTTGAGTGGACAGGGACCCAATGAGCAGTTCTTC
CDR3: CATSDLSGQGPNEQFF

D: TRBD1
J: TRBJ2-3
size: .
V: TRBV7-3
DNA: TGTGCCAGCAGCCCCAACAGGGGAACAGATACGCAGTATTTT
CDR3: CASSPNRGTDTQYF

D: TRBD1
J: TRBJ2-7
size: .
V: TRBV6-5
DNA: TGTGCCAGCTCCAGGGGGTTGCCTGACGAGCAGTACTTC
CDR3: CASSRGLPDEQYF

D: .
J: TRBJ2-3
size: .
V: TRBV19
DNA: TGTGCCAGTAAGGGAGGCACAGATACGCAGTATTTT
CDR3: CASKGGTDTQYF

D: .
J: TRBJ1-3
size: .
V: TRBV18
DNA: TGTGCCAGCTCACTCGGGGGGCCACACTCTGGAAACACCATATATTTT
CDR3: CASSLGGPHSGNTIYF

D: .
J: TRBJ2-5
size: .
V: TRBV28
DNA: TGTGCCAGCAGTTTACTCCAGGACAGCCAAGAGACCCAGTACTTC
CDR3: CASSLLQDSQETQYF

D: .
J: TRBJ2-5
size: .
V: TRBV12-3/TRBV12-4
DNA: TGTGCCAGCAGCCCCCGGGAGACCCAGTACTTC
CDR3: CASSPRETQYF

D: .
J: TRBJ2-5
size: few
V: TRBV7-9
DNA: TGTGCCAGCAGCTCGGACAAGGAGACCCAGTACTTC
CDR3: CASSSDKETQYF

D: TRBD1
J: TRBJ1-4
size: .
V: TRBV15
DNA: TGTGCCACCAGCAGACCGACAGGGCCAAGGGAAAAACTGTTTTTT
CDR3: CATSRPTGPREKLFF

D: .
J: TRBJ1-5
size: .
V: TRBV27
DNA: TGTGCCAGCAGTTTCATAGGTTCAGGGGGCAATCAGCCCCAGCATTTT
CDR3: CASSFIGSGGNQPQHF

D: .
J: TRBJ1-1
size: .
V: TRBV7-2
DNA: TGTGCCAGCAGCTTTGGGACACGATTCGAAGCTTTCTTT
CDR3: CASSFGTRFEAFF

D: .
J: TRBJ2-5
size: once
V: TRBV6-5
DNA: TGTGCCAGCAGCACTACCCAGGGAGGCGAGACCCAGTACTTC
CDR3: CASSTTQGGETQYF

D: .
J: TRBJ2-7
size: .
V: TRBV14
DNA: TGTGCCAGCAGTGCTAGCTTAGGGAGCTACGAGCAGTACTTC
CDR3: CASSASLGSYEQYF

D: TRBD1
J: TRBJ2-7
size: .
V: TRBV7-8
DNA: TGTGCCAGCAGCAATCCGCACCCCGGGACAGCCGCCTACGAGCAGTACTTC
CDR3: CASSNPHPGTAAYEQYF

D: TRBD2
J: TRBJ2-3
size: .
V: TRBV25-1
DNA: TGTGCCAGCAGTGAGCTAGCGGGGGCCACAGATACGCAGTATTTT
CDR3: CASSELAGATDTQYF

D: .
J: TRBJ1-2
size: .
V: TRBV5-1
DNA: TGCGCCAGCAGATTCGGGACAAGGAACTATGGCTACACCTTC
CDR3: CASRFGTRNYGYTF

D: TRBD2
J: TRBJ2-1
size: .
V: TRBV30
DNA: TGTGCCTGGGGACTAGCCGATGAGCAGTTCTTC
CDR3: CAWGLADEQFF

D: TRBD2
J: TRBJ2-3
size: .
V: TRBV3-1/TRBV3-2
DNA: TGTGCCAGCAGCCAAGAACTAGCGGGGGGGCCAGCAGATACGCAGTATTTT
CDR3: CASSQELAGGPADTQYF

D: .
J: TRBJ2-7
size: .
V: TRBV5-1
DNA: TGCGCCAGCAGCTTGGGTGGCACGCACTACGAGCAGTACTTC
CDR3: CASSLGGTHYEQYF

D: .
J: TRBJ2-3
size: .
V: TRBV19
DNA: TGTGCCAGTAGAAGAGGTCAGAGTAGCACAGATACGCAGTATTTT
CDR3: CASRRGQSSTDTQYF

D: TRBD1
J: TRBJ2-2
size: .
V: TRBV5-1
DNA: TGCGCCAGCAGCTTGAGATGGGACAGGGGGCCAGACGGGGAGCTGTTTTTT
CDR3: CASSLRWDRGPDGELFF

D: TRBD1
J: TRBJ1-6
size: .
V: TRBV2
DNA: TGTGCCAGCCGGTCCCGGACAGGGGATAATTCACCCCTCCACTTT
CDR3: CASRSRTGDNSPLHF

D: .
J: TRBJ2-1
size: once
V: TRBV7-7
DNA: TGTGCTAGCAGCTTAGCGGTGGGGGGTAACAATGAGCAGTTCTTC
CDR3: CASSLAVGGNNEQFF

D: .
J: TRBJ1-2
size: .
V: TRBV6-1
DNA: TGTGCCAGCAGTGAATTAGGGGCGCGGGGCTACACCTTC
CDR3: CASSELGARGYTF

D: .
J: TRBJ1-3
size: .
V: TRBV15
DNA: TGTGCCACCAGCAGATCAACAGGGAGCACCATATATTTT
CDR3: CATSRSTGSTIYF